This T cell receptor (beta chain) was captured in a study of T cell repertoires in cytomegalovirus infection. Turning to the study itself: A matching HLA type, together with CMV infection, was signaled by public TCR beta signatures.

MiXCR, run by TCRdb on the reads, gives a single entry per CDR3 protein. The sample comprises approximately 190,000 distinct CDR3 sequences, 9.5% of which are singletons, and approximately 4.2% rests with the top ten. Study-wide results and caveats: Predominance within the ex vivo response was attributable to HLA-C-restricted CMV-specific TCR beta clonotypes.

V lost 6 bases and J 3 bases, leaving 21 bases between the germline ends. CDR1 is MNHNS, CDR2 SASEGT, per germline. CDR3 size: 16 residues. This clonotype was observed many times. Its antigen remains unknown. This receptor was taken from a human donor in good health (CMV status not recorded). Some clones in this sample may be carry-over from other donors' samples. Sequenced: PBMCs. This chain connects TRBV6-1 to TRBJ2-7; TRBD2 might be the D (5 bases). The CDR3 DNA reads TGTGCCAGCAGCTTGGGCTCCCCCGGACGGGACTACGAGCAGTACTTC. It encodes CASSLGSPGRDYEQYF.